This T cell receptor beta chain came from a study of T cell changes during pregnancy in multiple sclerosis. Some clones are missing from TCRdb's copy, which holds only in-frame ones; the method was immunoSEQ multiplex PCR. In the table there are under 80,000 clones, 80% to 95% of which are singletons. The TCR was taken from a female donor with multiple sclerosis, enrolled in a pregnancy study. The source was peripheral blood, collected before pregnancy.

Here the CDR3 DNA reads TGTGCCAGCAGCCGATGGACCGGAGGCAGACCTTATAGCAATCAGCCCCAGCATTTT. It encodes CASSRWTGGRPYSNQPQHF. The chain carries TRBV4-2 and TRBJ1-5; no clear D gene. The germline gives CDR1 LGHNA, CDR2 YNFKEQ. The V end was cut by 4 bases, the J end by 0 bases, with 22 bases between. The CDR3 consists of 19 residues.